This is a list of T cell receptor beta chains from one sample in a study of CD4+ T cells in melanoma. Sequencing was performed with immunoSEQ multiplex PCR; in TCRdb, only in-frame clones are kept and a portion is missing. The sample lists over 45,000 clones; 60% to 80% were seen once. The specimen sequenced was tumor tissue. The receptor set was obtained from a human donor with melanoma. CDR3s include the opening cysteine and the closing phenylalanine or tryptophan. D genes are given only for firm matches.

v_call	j_call	d_call	cdr3_nt	cdr3_aa
TRBV18	TRBJ1-1	TRBD1	TGTGCCAGCTCACCACCGGGGCAGGGGGGTGCTTTCTTT	CASSPPGQGGAFF
TRBV6-1	TRBJ2-7	-	TGTGCCAGCAGTTCCCACGAGCAGTACTTC	CASSSHEQYF
TRBV7-6	TRBJ1-2	-	TGTGCCAGCAGCTTAGCACAGAACTATGGCTACACCTTC	CASSLAQNYGYTF
TRBV10-2	TRBJ2-3	TRBD2	TGCGCCAGTAGCGGGGGCAACACAGATACGCAGTATTTT	CASSGGNTDTQYF
TRBV6-5	TRBJ2-7	-	TGTGCCAGCAGCCTCCTGGGCGAGCAGTACTTC	CASSLLGEQYF
TRBV18	TRBJ1-1	TRBD1	TGTGCCAGCTCACCCAGGGGGCGCGACACTGAAGCTTTCTTT	CASSPRGRDTEAFF
TRBV11-2	TRBJ2-1	-	TGTGCCAGCAGCTTACTGGGGGGTACCTACAATGAGCAGTTCTTC	CASSLLGGTYNEQFF
TRBV5-5	TRBJ1-1	-	TGTGCCAGCAGTTGGGGACTGTTGAACACTGAAGCTTTCTTT	CASSWGLLNTEAFF
TRBV6-1	TRBJ2-7	TRBD2	TGTGCCAGCAGTGGGGCTAGCGGGGGTTTATCCTACGAGCAGTACTTC	CASSGASGGLSYEQYF
TRBV6-1	TRBJ2-3	-	TGTGCCAGCAGTGACTTCCGGGGGGCGGCGACAGATACGCAGTATTTT	CASSDFRGAATDTQYF
TRBV7-3	TRBJ2-1	TRBD1	TGTGCCAGCAGCCTAAACGCGCCGACAGGGTACGATGAGCAGTTCTTC	CASSLNAPTGYDEQFF